Described below is a single T cell receptor (beta chain) sequence and its context. This CDR3 has 18 residues. This sample was taken from a study of blood T cell repertoires in COVID-19. Overall study context: Collection of acute and convalescent COVID-19 samples took place in the United States, Italy and Spain.

The repertoire was sequenced with immunoSEQ multiplex PCR; TCRdb's copy has only in-frame clones and lacks some. The sample holds tens of thousands of clones, approximately 86% seen once. The origin of this receptor is a woman of 80 years or more with COVID-19, enrolled during active disease. The chain combines TRBV21-1 with TRBJ2-7; the D call TRBD2 from the table was never checked on the DNA. TRBV21-1 is annotated as a pseudogene. The sequenced sample consisted of peripheral blood. As DNA, the CDR3 is TGTGCCAGCAGCGGATGGCTAGCGGGGGGGCTAACGATCTACGAGCAGTACTTC. This sequence encodes CASSGWLAGGLTIYEQYF.